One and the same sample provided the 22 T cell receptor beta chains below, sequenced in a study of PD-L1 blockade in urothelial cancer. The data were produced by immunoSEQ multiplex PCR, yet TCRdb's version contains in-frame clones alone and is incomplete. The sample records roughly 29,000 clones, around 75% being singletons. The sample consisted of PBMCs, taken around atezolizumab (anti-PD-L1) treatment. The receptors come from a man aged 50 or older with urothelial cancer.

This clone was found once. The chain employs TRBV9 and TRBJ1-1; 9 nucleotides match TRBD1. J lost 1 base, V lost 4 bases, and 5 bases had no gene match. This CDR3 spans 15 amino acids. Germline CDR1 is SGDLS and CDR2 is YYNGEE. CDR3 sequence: CASSRRDRENTEAFF. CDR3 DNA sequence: TGTGCCAGCAGCCGACGGGACAGGGAGAACACTGAAGCTTTCTTT.

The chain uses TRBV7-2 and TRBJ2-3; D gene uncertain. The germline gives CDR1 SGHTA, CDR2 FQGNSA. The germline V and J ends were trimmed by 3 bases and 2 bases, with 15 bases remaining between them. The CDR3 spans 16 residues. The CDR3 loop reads CASSFLETLLTDTQYF. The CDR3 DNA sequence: TGTGCCAGCAGCTTTCTCGAGACACTTCTCACAGATACGCAGTATTTT.

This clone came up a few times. CDR3 coding DNA: TGCGCCAGCAGCTCGGGGAGGTTCACTGAAGCTTTCTTT. This encodes CASSSGRFTEAFF. This chain joins TRBV10-1 and TRBJ1-1; D unclear. CDR1 and CDR2 from the germline V gene are WNHNN and SYGVQD (reference sequence). Trimming removed 6 bases at V and 4 bases at J, with 12 bases between. The CDR3 sequence is 13 residues long.

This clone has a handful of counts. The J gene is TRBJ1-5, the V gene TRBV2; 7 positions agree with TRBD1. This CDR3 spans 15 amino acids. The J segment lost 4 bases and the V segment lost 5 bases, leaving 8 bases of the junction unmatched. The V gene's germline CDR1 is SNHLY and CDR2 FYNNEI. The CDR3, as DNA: TGTGCCAGCAGTAGGGGACAGACGACTAATCAGCCCCAGCATTTT. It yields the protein CASSRGQTTNQPQHF.

CDR3 sequence (DNA): TGCGCCAGCAGCTTGGCCCCGGAGTGGTCCCAGCATTTT. Its protein product is CASSLAPEWSQHF. V gene TRBV5-1 combines with J gene TRBJ1-5; no clear D gene. The CDR3 is made up of 13 amino acids. The germline V gene encodes CDR1 SGHRS and CDR2 YFSETQ. V was cut by 0 bases and J by 11 bases, with 12 bases left in between.

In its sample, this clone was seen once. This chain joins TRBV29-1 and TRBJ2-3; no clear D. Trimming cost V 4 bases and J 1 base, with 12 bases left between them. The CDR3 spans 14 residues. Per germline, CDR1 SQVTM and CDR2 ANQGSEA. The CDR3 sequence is CSVGPTTRTDTQYF. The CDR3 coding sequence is TGCAGCGTTGGCCCAACTACACGCACAGATACGCAGTATTTT.

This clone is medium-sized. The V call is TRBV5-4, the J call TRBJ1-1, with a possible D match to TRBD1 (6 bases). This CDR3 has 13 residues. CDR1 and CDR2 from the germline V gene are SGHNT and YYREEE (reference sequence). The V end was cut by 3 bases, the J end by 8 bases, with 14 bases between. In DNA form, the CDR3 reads TGTGCCAGCAGCTCCCAGGGGCTCGGAGAAGCTTTCTTT. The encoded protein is CASSSQGLGEAFF. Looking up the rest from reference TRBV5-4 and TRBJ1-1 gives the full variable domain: ETGVTQSPTHLIKTRGQQVTLRCSSQSGHNTVSWYQQALGQGPQFIFQYYREEENGRGNFPPRFSGLQFPNYSSELNVNALELDDSALYLCASSSQGLGEAFFGQGTRLTVV.

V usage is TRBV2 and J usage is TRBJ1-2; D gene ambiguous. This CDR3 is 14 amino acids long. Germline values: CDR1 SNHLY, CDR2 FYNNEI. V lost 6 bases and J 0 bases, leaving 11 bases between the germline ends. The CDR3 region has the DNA TGTGCCAGCAGCCCCAGTACCTCTAACTATGGCTACACCTTC. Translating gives CASSPSTSNYGYTF.

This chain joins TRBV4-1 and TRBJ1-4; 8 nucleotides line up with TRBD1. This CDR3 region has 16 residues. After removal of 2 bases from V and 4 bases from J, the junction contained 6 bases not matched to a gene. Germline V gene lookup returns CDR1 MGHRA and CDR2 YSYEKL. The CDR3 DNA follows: TGCGCCAGCAGCCAAAGGGGACAGGTCCTTAATGAAAAACTGTTTTTT. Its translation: CASSQRGQVLNEKLFF.

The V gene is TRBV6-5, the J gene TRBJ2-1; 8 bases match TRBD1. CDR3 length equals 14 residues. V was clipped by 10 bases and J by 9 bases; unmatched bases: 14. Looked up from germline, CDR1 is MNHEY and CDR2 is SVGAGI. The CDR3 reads CATRRGPGQFEQFF. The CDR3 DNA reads TGTGCCACGCGCAGGGGGCCGGGACAGTTTGAGCAGTTCTTC.

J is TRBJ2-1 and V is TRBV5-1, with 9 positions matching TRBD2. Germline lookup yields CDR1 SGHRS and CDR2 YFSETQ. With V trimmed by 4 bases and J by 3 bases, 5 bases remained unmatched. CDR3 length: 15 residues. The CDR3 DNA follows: TGCGCCAGCAGCAGGAGCGGGGGGTACTACAATGAGCAGTTCTTC. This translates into CASSRSGGYYNEQFF.

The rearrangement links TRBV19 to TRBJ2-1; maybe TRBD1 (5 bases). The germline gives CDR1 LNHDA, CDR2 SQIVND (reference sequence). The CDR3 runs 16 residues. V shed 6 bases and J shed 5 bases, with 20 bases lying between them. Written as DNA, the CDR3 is TGTGCCAGTAGGGGAACAGGAGCCCTTAGGAACAATGAGCAGTTCTTC. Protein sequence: CASRGTGALRNNEQFF.

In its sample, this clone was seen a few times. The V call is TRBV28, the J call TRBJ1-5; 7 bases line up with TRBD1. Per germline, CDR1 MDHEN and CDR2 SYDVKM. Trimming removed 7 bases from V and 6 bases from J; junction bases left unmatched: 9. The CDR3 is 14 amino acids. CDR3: CASNGMPGGQPQHF. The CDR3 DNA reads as TGTGCCAGCAACGGGATGCCAGGGGGTCAGCCCCAGCATTTT.

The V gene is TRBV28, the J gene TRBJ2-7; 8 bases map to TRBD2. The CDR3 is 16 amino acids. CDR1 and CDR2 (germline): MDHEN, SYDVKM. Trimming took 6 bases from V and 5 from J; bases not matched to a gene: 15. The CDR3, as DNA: TGTGCCAGCAGCAAACGGCGGGCTAGCGGGTGGCACGAGCAGTACGTC. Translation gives CASSKRRASGWHEQYV.

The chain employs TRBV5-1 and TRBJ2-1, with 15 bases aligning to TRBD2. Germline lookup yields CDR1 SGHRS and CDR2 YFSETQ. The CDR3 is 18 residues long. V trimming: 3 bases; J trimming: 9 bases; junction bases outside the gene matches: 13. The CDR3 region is CASSSSGTSGRPPSEQFF. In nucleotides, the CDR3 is TGCGCCAGCAGCTCCTCCGGGACTAGCGGGAGGCCCCCCAGTGAGCAGTTCTTC.

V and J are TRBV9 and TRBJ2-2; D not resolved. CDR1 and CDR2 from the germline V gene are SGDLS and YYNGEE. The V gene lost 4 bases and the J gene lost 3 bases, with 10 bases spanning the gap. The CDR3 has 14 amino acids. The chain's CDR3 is CASSSRVYTGELFF. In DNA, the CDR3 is TGTGCCAGCAGCTCCCGCGTGTACACCGGGGAGCTGTTTTTT. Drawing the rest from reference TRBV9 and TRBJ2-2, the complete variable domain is DSGVTQTPKHLITATGQRVTLRCSPRSGDLSVYWYQQSLDQGLQFLIQYYNGEERAKGNILERFSAQQFPDLHSELNLSSLELGDSALYFCASSSRVYTGELFFGEGSRLTVL.

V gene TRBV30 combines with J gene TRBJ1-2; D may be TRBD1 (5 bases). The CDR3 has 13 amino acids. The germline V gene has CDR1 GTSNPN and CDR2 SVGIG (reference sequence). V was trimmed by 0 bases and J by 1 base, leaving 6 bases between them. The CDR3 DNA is TGTGCCTGGAGTGTACAGGTTAACTATGGCTACACCTTC. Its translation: CAWSVQVNYGYTF.

The CDR3 sequence: CASSLNRQETQYF. CDR3 bases: TGCGCCAGCAGCTTGAACAGGCAAGAGACCCAGTACTTC. The chain is built from TRBV5-1 and TRBJ2-5, with D perhaps matching TRBD1 (5 bases). Germline V gene lookup returns CDR1 SGHRS and CDR2 YFSETQ. The germline V and J ends were trimmed by 1 base and 2 bases, with 6 bases remaining between them. CDR3 size: 13 residues.

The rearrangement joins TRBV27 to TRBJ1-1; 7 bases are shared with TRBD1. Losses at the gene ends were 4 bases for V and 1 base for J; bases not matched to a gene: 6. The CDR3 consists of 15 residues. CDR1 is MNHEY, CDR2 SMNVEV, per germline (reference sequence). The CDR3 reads CASSSPTGANTEAFF. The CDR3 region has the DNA TGTGCCAGCAGTTCCCCTACAGGGGCGAACACTGAAGCTTTCTTT.

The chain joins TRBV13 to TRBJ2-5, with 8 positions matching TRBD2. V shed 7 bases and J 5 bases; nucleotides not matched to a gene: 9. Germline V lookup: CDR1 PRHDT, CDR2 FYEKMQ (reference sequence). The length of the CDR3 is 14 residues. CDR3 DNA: TGTGCCAGCAACGGAGCGGGAGTGCAGGAGACCCAGTACTTC. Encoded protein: CASNGAGVQETQYF.

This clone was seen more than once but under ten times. This CDR3 reads CASSSGGASGANVLTF. The CDR3 DNA sequence: TGTGCCAGCAGTAGCGGGGGGGCCTCTGGGGCCAACGTCCTGACTTTC. The chain is built from TRBV28 and TRBJ2-6; 10 nucleotides line up with TRBD2. CDR3 size: 16 residues. From germline, CDR1 is MDHEN and CDR2 SYDVKM. Losses at the gene ends were 5 bases for V and 0 bases for J; bases not matched to a gene: 1.

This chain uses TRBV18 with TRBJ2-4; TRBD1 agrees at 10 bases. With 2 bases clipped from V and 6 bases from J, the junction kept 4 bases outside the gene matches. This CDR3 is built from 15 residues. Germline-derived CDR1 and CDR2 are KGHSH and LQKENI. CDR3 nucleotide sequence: TGTGCCAGCTCACCATCGACAGGGGGCGGAAACATTCAGTACTTC. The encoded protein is CASSPSTGGGNIQYF.